These 15 T cell receptor beta chains share one sample of origin, sequenced in a study of blood T cell repertoires in COVID-19. Sequenced by immunoSEQ multiplex PCR; TCRdb stores in-frame clones only, minus some. The sample contains 200,000 to 250,000 clones, 86% of which appear only once. Input material: peripheral blood. The source of these receptors is a man aged 55 to 70 with acute or convalescent COVID-19.

The chain couples TRBV24-1 to TRBJ2-7; TRBD1 aligns across 8 bases. V gave up 3 bases and J gave up 5 bases; unmatched junction bases: 11. Germline CDR1 KGHDR, CDR2 SFDVKD. The CDR3 is made up of 16 amino acids. CDR3 DNA: TGTGCCACCAGTGATATTACCCCAGGGGGCTCAGACGAGCAGTACTTC. This encodes CATSDITPGGSDEQYF.

The gene calls are TRBV28 and TRBJ1-2, with TRBD1 as a possible D gene (5 bases). The V gene lost 2 bases and the J gene lost 5 bases, with 12 bases spanning the gap. This CDR3 spans 14 amino acids. The germline gives CDR1 MDHEN, CDR2 SYDVKM. The CDR3 is CASSLRPGNYGYTF. CDR3 nucleotides: TGTGCCAGCAGTTTACGGCCAGGGAATTATGGCTACACCTTC.

The J gene is TRBJ1-1, the V gene TRBV27, with TRBD1 matching over 8 bases. The CDR3 is made up of 14 amino acids. V gave up 4 bases and J gave up 0 bases; unmatched junction bases: 1. The germline gives CDR1 MNHEY, CDR2 SMNVEV (reference sequence). CDR3 DNA: TGTGCCAGCAGTTGGGACAGGCTGAACACTGAAGCTTTCTTT. It yields the protein CASSWDRLNTEAFF.

The V call is TRBV7-3, the J call TRBJ2-3; 9 positions agree with TRBD2. The CDR3 runs to 18 residues. CDR1 is SGHTA, CDR2 FQGTGA, per germline. The V and J ends lost 2 bases and 3 bases, in that order; junction bases with no gene match: 12. CDR3 nucleotides: TGTGCCAGCAGCTTAGACGGGGTTAGCGGGAGTTGGACAGATACGCAGTATTTT. It encodes CASSLDGVSGSWTDTQYF.

This chain uses TRBV25-1 with TRBJ1-1, with 8 bases matching TRBD1. The CDR3 consists of 15 residues. CDR1 is MGHDK and CDR2 is SYGVNS in the germline V gene. The J segment lost 4 bases and the V segment lost 7 bases, leaving 11 bases of the junction unmatched. CDR3 amino acids: CASKGPLQGGTEAFF. CDR3 DNA: TGTGCCAGCAAAGGGCCCCTACAGGGGGGCACTGAAGCTTTCTTT.

The rearrangement joins TRBV4-2 to TRBJ2-1; tentatively, D is TRBD2 (7 bases). The CDR3 is made up of 21 amino acids. Trimming took off 0 bases at V and 4 bases at J, with 28 bases between the two ends. Per germline, CDR1 LGHNA and CDR2 YNFKEQ. The CDR3 is CASSQEVLEGGLSSGYNEQFF. The DNA of the CDR3 is TGTGCCAGCAGCCAAGAAGTCCTGGAGGGGGGGCTTTCGTCAGGTTACAATGAGCAGTTCTTC.

This chain uses TRBV12-5 with TRBJ2-1; TRBD1 agrees at 10 bases. There are 14 residues in the CDR3. The germline gives CDR1 LGHNT, CDR2 FRNRAP. The ends lost 1 base at V and 6 bases at J; junction bases unmatched: 0. The CDR3 DNA sequence: TGTGCTAGTGGTTTGGGGACAGGGGGCAATGAGCAGTTCTTC. As protein: CASGLGTGGNEQFF.

This sequence joins TRBV25-1 and TRBJ1-6; 7 nucleotides agree with TRBD1. The V gene end was trimmed by 4 bases and the J gene end by 10 bases; junction bases not matched to a gene: 10. There are 15 residues in the CDR3. The germline CDR1 and CDR2 sequences are MGHDK and SYGVNS. CDR3 nucleotide sequence: TGTGCCAGCAGTGGGCCAGGGGGAACGGGATCACCCCTCCACTTT. This encodes CASSGPGGTGSPLHF.

Only a few counts were recorded for this clone. CDR3 sequence reads: CASSPRTGSGEQYF. The CDR3 DNA is TGTGCCAGCAGCCCTCGAACAGGGTCGGGCGAGCAGTACTTC. V gene TRBV11-3 combines with J gene TRBJ2-7; D may be TRBD1 (6 bases). The ends were cut back, 5 bases at V and 6 bases at J, with 17 bases in the middle. This CDR3 is built from 14 residues. CDR1 and CDR2 (germline): SGHNT, YENEEA.

This chain connects TRBV9 to TRBJ1-1; TRBD1 agrees at 7 bases. Losses at the gene ends were 0 bases for V and 5 bases for J; bases not matched to a gene: 7. Germline loops: CDR1 SGDLS, CDR2 YYNGEE. The CDR3 has 15 amino acids. CDR3 nucleotides: TGTGCCAGCAGCGTAGCTATGACAGGGCCAACTGAAGCTTTCTTT. It is translated as CASSVAMTGPTEAFF.

This chain uses TRBV6-5 with TRBJ2-7; TRBD2 might be the D (6 bases). V was clipped by 7 bases and J by 0 bases, with 10 bases between them. From germline, CDR1 is MNHEY and CDR2 SVGAGI. The CDR3 consists of 13 residues. The CDR3 bases are TGTGCCAGCACACGGGGGATCTCCTACGAGCAGTACTTC. This gives the protein CASTRGISYEQYF.

V and J are TRBV28 and TRBJ2-7; TRBD1 is a possible D gene (6 bases). Germline assignment: CDR1 MDHEN and CDR2 SYDVKM. Trimming removed 6 bases at V and 3 bases at J, with 12 bases between. The CDR3 runs to 13 residues. This CDR3 reads CASSRTDLYEQYF. The CDR3 DNA reads as TGTGCCAGCAGCCGGACAGACCTCTACGAGCAGTACTTC.

This clone was seen only once. This sequence joins TRBV19 and TRBJ1-1; TRBD1 matches 7 bases. The CDR3 is 15 amino acids. Germline CDR1 is LNHDA and CDR2 is SQIVND (reference sequence). With 5 bases clipped from V and 0 bases from J, the junction kept 6 bases outside the gene matches. The chain's CDR3 is CASSLLGGLNTEAFF. The CDR3 bases are TGTGCCAGTAGTCTCTTAGGGGGCTTGAACACTGAAGCTTTCTTT.

This rearrangement joins TRBV19 to TRBJ2-5, with 13 bases aligning to TRBD2. The CDR3 has 16 residues. After removal of 4 bases from V and 5 bases from J, the junction contained 7 bases not matched to a gene. Germline V lookup: CDR1 LNHDA, CDR2 SQIVND (reference sequence). CDR3 amino acids: CASSRRGLAGQETQYF. CDR3 nucleotides: TGTGCCAGTAGTAGAAGGGGACTAGCGGGACAGGAGACCCAGTACTTC.

CDR3: CASSVAPGQGTYEQYF. CDR3 sequence (DNA): TGTGCCAGCAGCGTAGCTCCGGGACAGGGGACCTACGAGCAGTACTTC. The rearrangement uses TRBV9 and TRBJ2-7, with 10 bases that match TRBD1. The CDR3 is made up of 16 amino acids. J gave up 2 bases and V 0 bases, and 5 bases lay outside the gene matches. CDR1 is SGDLS and CDR2 is YYNGEE in the germline V gene. Together with reference TRBV9 and TRBJ2-7, the CDR3 gives the full variable domain: DSGVTQTPKHLITATGQRVTLRCSPRSGDLSVYWYQQSLDQGLQFLIQYYNGEERAKGNILERFSAQQFPDLHSELNLSSLELGDSALYFCASSVAPGQGTYEQYFGPGTRLTVT.